One TCR beta chain is described in this entry. The sample originates from a study of blood T cell repertoires in COVID-19. Study-level information: The origin of the acute and convalescent COVID-19 samples was the United States, Italy and Spain. Sample material is recorded as cDNA or gDNA derived from T cells, B-cell-depleted T cells, or PBMCs.

Trimming pared 1 base from V and 1 base from J, leaving 17 bases between. CDR3 length: 17 amino acids. Germline CDR1 and CDR2: SGHDT and YYEEEE. Original handling: Amplification with reference gene primers provided the estimates of nucleated cell counts. Assay: immunoSEQ multiplex PCR; the TCRdb copy retains only in-frame clones and omits some. The DNA was the basis for D and trimming; V, J and clone size are from that table. Of roughly 110,000 clones listed, 70% to 85% are singletons. The chain is built from TRBV5-6 and TRBJ1-1; no clear D. What was sequenced was peripheral blood. This receptor was identified in a woman aged 55-70 years with acute or convalescent COVID-19. The CDR3 loop reads CASSLTGFVNPNTEAFF. The CDR3 DNA is TGTGCCAGCAGCTTGACGGGGTTCGTCAATCCGAACACTGAAGCTTTCTTT.